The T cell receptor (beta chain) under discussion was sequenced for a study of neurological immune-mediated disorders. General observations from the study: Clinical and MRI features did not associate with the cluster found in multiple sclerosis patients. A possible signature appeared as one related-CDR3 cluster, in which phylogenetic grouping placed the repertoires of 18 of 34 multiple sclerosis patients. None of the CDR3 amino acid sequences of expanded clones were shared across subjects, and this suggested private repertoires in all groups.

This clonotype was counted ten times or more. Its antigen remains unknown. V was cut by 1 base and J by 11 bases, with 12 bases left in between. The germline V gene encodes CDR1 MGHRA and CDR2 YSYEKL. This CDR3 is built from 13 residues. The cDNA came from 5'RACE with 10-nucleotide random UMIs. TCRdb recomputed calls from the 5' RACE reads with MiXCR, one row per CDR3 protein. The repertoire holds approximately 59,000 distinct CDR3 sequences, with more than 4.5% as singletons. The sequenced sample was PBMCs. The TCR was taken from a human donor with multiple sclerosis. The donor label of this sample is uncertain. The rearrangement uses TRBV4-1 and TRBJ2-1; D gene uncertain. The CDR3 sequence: CASSQGLAGKQFF. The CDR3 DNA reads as TGCGCCAGCAGCCAAGGGTTAGCTGGGAAGCAGTTCTTC.